This entry lists 13 T cell receptor beta chains sequenced from one sample in a study of blood T cell repertoires in COVID-19. Produced via immunoSEQ multiplex PCR; TCRdb's table is partial and in-frame only. The data show 60,000 or so clones, around 91% seen once. Sequences were obtained from peripheral blood. The receptors here all came from a woman between 55 and 75 years old with active COVID-19.

This chain connects TRBV6-1 to TRBJ1-5, with TRBD1 as a possible D gene (6 bases). CDR1 and CDR2 from the germline V gene are MNHNS and SASEGT. V lost 2 bases and J lost 5, with 16 bases in between. This CDR3 has 16 residues. The CDR3 nucleotides read TGTGCCAGCAGTGAAAGCCGGGACACATTTTATCAGCCCCAGCATTTT. Its translation is CASSESRDTFYQPQHF.

V usage is TRBV2 and J usage is TRBJ1-4; D is undetermined. CDR1 is SNHLY and CDR2 is FYNNEI in the germline V gene. Trimming cost V 1 base and J 1 base, with 7 bases left between them. The CDR3 has 15 amino acids. As DNA, the CDR3 is TGTGCCAGCAGTGAAGGGGCGGGAACTAATGAAAAACTGTTTTTT. Translated, it gives CASSEGAGTNEKLFF.

This clone was detected once. This chain connects TRBV5-6 to TRBJ2-7; 7 bases map to TRBD1. J lost 3 bases, V lost 2 bases, and 8 bases had no gene match. CDR3 length: 15 residues. Per germline, CDR1 SGHDT and CDR2 YYEEEE. The CDR3 spells CASSLPGTASYEQYF. CDR3 DNA: TGTGCCAGCAGCTTACCCGGGACAGCAAGCTACGAGCAGTACTTC.

This chain joins TRBV5-4 and TRBJ2-5; the D gene is possibly TRBD1 (6 bases). This CDR3 has 14 amino acids. Deletions cut 4 bases from V and 2 bases from J, with 12 bases between. From germline, CDR1 is SGHNT and CDR2 YYREEE (reference sequence). The CDR3 loop is CASSHGTKQETQYF. The CDR3 DNA reads TGTGCCAGCAGCCACGGGACAAAACAAGAGACCCAGTACTTC.

This clone was seen more than once but under ten times. The genes are TRBV11-1 and TRBJ1-3; unclear D gene. Trimming took 2 bases from V and 4 from J, leaving 6 bases between them. CDR1 SGHAT and CDR2 FQDESV come from the germline V gene (reference sequence). The length of the CDR3 is 13 residues. The CDR3 reads CASSLTGGNTIYF. Here the CDR3 DNA reads TGTGCCAGCAGCTTAACCGGGGGAAACACCATATATTTT.

The chain has TRBV5-4 and TRBJ2-5; the match to TRBD1 covers 7 bases. The CDR3 contains 16 residues. CDR1 and CDR2 from the germline V gene are SGHNT and YYREEE (reference sequence). J was trimmed by 3 bases and V by 4 bases; bases with no gene match: 12. CDR3 amino acids: CASSLPGRGREETQYF. CDR3 DNA: TGTGCCAGCAGCCTGCCGGGTAGGGGGCGGGAAGAGACCCAGTACTTC. Complete variable domain (other parts from reference TRBV5-4 and TRBJ2-5): ETGVTQSPTHLIKTRGQQVTLRCSSQSGHNTVSWYQQALGQGPQFIFQYYREEENGRGNFPPRFSGLQFPNYSSELNVNALELDDSALYLCASSLPGRGREETQYFGPGTRLLVL.

The chain recombines TRBV14 with TRBJ2-1; maybe TRBD2 (6 bases). The V and J ends lost 1 base and 3 bases respectively, with 13 bases between them. This CDR3 comprises 16 residues. Germline CDR1 SGHDN, CDR2 FVKESK. The CDR3 reads CASSQGRLVIYNEQFF. The CDR3 coding sequence is TGTGCCAGCAGCCAAGGCCGACTAGTTATCTACAATGAGCAGTTCTTC.

This chain uses TRBV10-3 with TRBJ2-7, with 7 bases identical to TRBD1. V trimming: 10 bases; J trimming: 4 bases; junction bases outside the gene matches: 7. The CDR3 covers 12 residues. CDR1 is ENHRY, CDR2 SYGVKD, per germline. The CDR3 sequence is CATTGQTYEQYF. As DNA, the CDR3 is TGTGCCACCACGGGACAGACTTACGAGCAGTACTTC.

The gene calls are TRBV14 and TRBJ1-6; D is uncertain. The V and J ends lost 1 base and 12 bases respectively, with 7 bases between them. The germline CDR1 and CDR2 sequences are SGHDN and FVKESK. The CDR3 extends over 12 amino acids. Here the CDR3 DNA reads TGTGCCAGCAGCCAAGCGCGGGTACCCCTCCACTTT. Its protein product is CASSQARVPLHF. The entire variable domain, with the rest obtained from reference TRBV14 and TRBJ1-6, is as follows: EAGVTQFPSHSVIEKGQTVTLRCDPISGHDNLYWYRRVMGKEIKFLLHFVKESKQDESGMPNNRFLAERTGGTYSTLKVQPAELEDSGVYFCASSQARVPLHFGNGTRLTVT.

About this clone: This CDR3 is also generated by other DNA sequences in the sample. CDR3 residues: CASSIRGNTEAFF. CDR3 bases: TGTGCCAGTAGTATACGGGGGAACACTGAAGCTTTCTTT. The V call is TRBV19, the J call TRBJ1-1; D is unresolved. The CDR3 runs to 13 residues. Germline V gives CDR1 LNHDA, CDR2 SQIVND (reference sequence). V gave up 2 bases and J gave up 1 base, with 5 bases separating them.

This chain joins TRBV7-3 and TRBJ2-5; 7 bases fit TRBD1. Germline CDR1 and CDR2: SGHTA and FQGTGA. Trimming at V came to 5 bases and at J to 5 bases, leaving 11 bases not matched to a gene. The CDR3 loop spans 15 amino acids. Here the CDR3 DNA reads TGTGCCAGCAGCCCAGACAGGGTCAAAGGGGAGACCCAGTACTTC. Protein sequence: CASSPDRVKGETQYF.

This clone was seen just once. The genes are TRBV5-4 and TRBJ2-3; weak D call: TRBD1 (6 bases). This CDR3 is built from 16 residues. Germline assignment: CDR1 SGHNT and CDR2 YYREEE (reference sequence). The CDR3 DNA reads TGTGCTTCCCACCCACCCACCGGACAGAAAACAGATACGCAGTATTTT. Its translation is CASHPPTGQKTDTQYF.

J is TRBJ2-2 and V is TRBV7-6, with 11 bases that match TRBD2. V trimming: 5 bases; J trimming: 4 bases; junction bases outside the gene matches: 3. The germline V gene has CDR1 SGHVS and CDR2 FNYEAQ. This CDR3 spans 15 amino acids. CDR3 in DNA: TGTGCCAGCAGCCTGCTAGCGGGGGGCACCGGGGAGCTGTTTTTT. Protein sequence: CASSLLAGGTGELFF. Filled out from reference TRBV7-6 and TRBJ2-2, the complete variable domain reads GAGVSQSPRYKVTKRGQDVALRCDPISGHVSLYWYRQALGQGPEFLTYFNYEAQQDKSGLPNDRFSAERPEGSISTLTIQRTEQRDSAMYRCASSLLAGGTGELFFGEGSRLTVL.